This paragraph reports one T cell receptor (beta chain). Those who participated ranged in age from roughly 18 to 100 years and resided in about two dozen US areas. These data come from a study of blood T cell repertoires in COVID-19. Study in general: Material from acute and convalescent COVID-19 was sourced from the United States, Italy and Spain. T cells, B-cell-depleted T cells, or PBMCs provided the cDNA or gDNA that served as material.

CDR3 length equals 15 residues. The germline CDR1 and CDR2 sequences are SEHNR and FQNEAQ (reference sequence). Losses at the gene ends were 4 bases for V and 3 bases for J; bases not matched to a gene: 6. Methods used by the authors: Reference gene primer amplification in the assay estimated nucleated cell counts. Using immunoSEQ multiplex PCR, the repertoire was profiled, and TCRdb retains in-frame clones only, with some absent. V, J and clone size are taken as reported in that table, and D and trimming were inferred from the DNA itself. The table has some 300,000 clones, around 91% seen once. This receptor was identified in a woman aged 18-29 years with acute COVID-19. This rearrangement joins TRBV7-9 to TRBJ1-5; 7 nucleotides align to TRBD1. Material: PBMCs or T cells enriched from blood (not recorded which). The CDR3 sequence: CASSSEQGSNQPQHF. The CDR3 nucleotides are TGTGCCAGCAGCTCGGAACAGGGGTCCAATCAGCCCCAGCATTTT.